This TCR beta chain was documented in a study of cytomegalovirus exposure and HLA in healthy donors. Study-wide points: Analyses of presence and absence presupposed an approximately uniform sequencing depth across donors. Later analysis identified a missense DCLRE1C variant that was linked to TCR beta V- and J-gene trimming.

Use of 60 Vbeta and 13 Jbeta primers characterized the PCR. Assay: immunoSEQ multiplex PCR; the TCRdb copy retains only in-frame clones and omits some. The sample yields 150,000 to 200,000 clones, around 68% seen once. V lost 6 bases, J lost 1 base, and 7 bases stayed unmatched. The CDR3 runs to 15 residues. Per germline, CDR1 MNHNS and CDR2 SASEGT. This clone has only one observation. Its target is unknown. The chain links TRBV6-1 to TRBJ1-2, with 8 positions matching TRBD1. The source is a man in his forties or fifties in good health and CMV-seronegative. The material sequenced was PBMCs. CDR3 sequence reads: CASRDPGQVNYGYTF. CDR3 coding DNA: TGTGCCAGCAGAGACCCGGGACAGGTTAACTATGGCTACACCTTC.